Shown below are 20 T cell receptor beta chains from a single sample sequenced in a study of sequential checkpoint blockade in melanoma (dated by TCRdb to the late 2010s). Receptor amplification or capture employed the immunoSEQ multiplex PCR assay. In TCRdb, the immuneACCESS table is reduced to in-frame sequences with V and J assigned. These tables do not hold every clone; where another copy was compared, an unresolved V gene accounts for under half, and the others remain unexplained. The sample records 30,000 to 45,000 clones, more than 70% of which are singletons. The biggest ten clones account for around 11% of the sample. The treatment or condition label corresponds to: randomized to nivolumab then ipilimumab (arm A) or the reverse (arm B). Sample: CD8+ T cells sorted from blood (inferred from file names), taken from a patient given nivolumab and ipilimumab in sequence. The receptors shown here come from a human donor with melanoma.

V gene TRBV27 combines with J gene TRBJ2-7; 7 bases line up with TRBD2. The CDR3 is 14 amino acids. V lost 2 bases and J lost 4; bases outside the gene matches: 5. CDR1 is MNHEY, CDR2 SMNVEV, per germline (reference sequence). CDR3 sequence reads: CASSLGGEGYEQYV. CDR3 DNA: TGTGCCAGCAGTTTAGGGGGGGAGGGGTACGAGCAGTACGTC.

The chain employs TRBV2 and TRBJ2-1, with D perhaps matching TRBD2 (6 bases). The length of the CDR3 is 15 residues. V was pared by 7 bases and J by 2 bases, with 15 bases between. The V gene's germline CDR1 is SNHLY and CDR2 FYNNEI. The CDR3 DNA reads TGTGCCAGCACTCGGGGGAGCGGAACCTACAATGAGCAGTTCTTC. Residues: CASTRGSGTYNEQFF.

V is TRBV6-6 and J is TRBJ1-1; a possible D gene is TRBD1 (5 bases). This CDR3 is built from 12 residues. V was cut by 4 bases and J by 3 bases, with 6 bases left in between. The germline gives CDR1 MNHNY, CDR2 SVGAGI (reference sequence). In DNA, the CDR3 is TGTGCCAGCAGTTGGGGGGACACTGAAGCTTTCTTT. Translating it yields CASSWGDTEAFF.

The chain is built from TRBV5-5 and TRBJ1-2; 7 positions agree with TRBD1. Germline assignment: CDR1 SGHKS and CDR2 YYEKEE (reference sequence). CDR3 length: 14 residues. J was trimmed by 2 bases and V by 4 bases; bases with no gene match: 5. The CDR3 is CASSGRGENYGYTF. The CDR3, as DNA: TGTGCCAGCAGCGGCAGGGGGGAGAACTATGGCTACACCTTC.

The chain is built from TRBV7-9 and TRBJ2-1; D might be TRBD2 (6 bases). CDR3 length: 18 amino acids. Germline V gives CDR1 SEHNR, CDR2 FQNEAQ (reference sequence). V lost 1 base and J 5 bases, leaving 21 bases between the germline ends. The CDR3 protein is CASSLVFLAGGFDNEQFF. The CDR3 DNA reads as TGTGCCAGCAGCTTAGTTTTTCTAGCCGGAGGGTTCGACAATGAGCAGTTCTTC.

The J gene is TRBJ2-5, the V gene TRBV7-9, with D possibly being TRBD1 (5 bases). V was pared by 5 bases and J by 4 bases, with 11 bases between. This CDR3 spans 13 amino acids. Germline CDR1 SEHNR, CDR2 FQNEAQ (reference sequence). Here the CDR3 DNA reads TGTGCCAGCAGCCCCAGGGTTCGAGAGACCCAGTACTTC. This codes for CASSPRVRETQYF.

The chain employs TRBV27 and TRBJ2-7; D remains ambiguous. The germline V gene has CDR1 MNHEY and CDR2 SMNVEV (reference sequence). There are 12 residues in the CDR3. Trimming left V 5 bases short and J 3 bases short, with 8 bases between. For the CDR3, the DNA is TGTGCCAGCAGTCCCCCCAGCTACGAGCAGTACTTC. Protein: CASSPPSYEQYF.

This clone was found a few times. The V call is TRBV13, the J call TRBJ1-3, with 8 bases fitting TRBD1. J gave up 6 bases and V 5 bases, and 6 bases lay outside the gene matches. The germline gives CDR1 PRHDT, CDR2 FYEKMQ (reference sequence). This CDR3 has 14 residues. The CDR3 protein is CASSPGTGINTIYF. DNA for the CDR3: TGTGCCAGCAGCCCCGGGACAGGCATAAACACCATATATTTT.

The chain's CDR3 is CASRGVAEAFF. DNA of the CDR3: TGTGCCAGTAGAGGGGTAGCTGAAGCTTTCTTT. This chain uses TRBV19 with TRBJ1-1; perhaps TRBD1 as D (5 bases). This CDR3 region has 11 residues. Germline V gives CDR1 LNHDA, CDR2 SQIVND (reference sequence). V shed 6 bases and J shed 6 bases, with 8 bases lying between them.

This chain uses TRBV7-9 with TRBJ2-3; 10 bases match TRBD2. Looked up from germline, CDR1 is SEHNR and CDR2 is FQNEAQ (reference sequence). This CDR3 has 14 amino acids. Unmatched junction bases numbered 13, after V lost 9 bases and J lost 10 bases. The CDR3 DNA is TGTGCCAGTTCCGGGACTAGCGCGTGGGGGGCGCAGTATTTT. Translation gives CASSGTSAWGAQYF.

The gene calls are TRBV6-5 and TRBJ1-2; TRBD1 might be the D (5 bases). Trimming stripped 3 bases from V and 3 bases from J, with 8 bases between. This CDR3 is 13 amino acids long. The germline V gene encodes CDR1 MNHEY and CDR2 SVGAGI. CDR3 in DNA: TGTGCCAGCAGTTATGGCAGGGACTATGGCTACACCTTC. It codes for CASSYGRDYGYTF.

V gene TRBV5-3 combines with J gene TRBJ2-3; the match to TRBD2 covers 13 bases. TRBV5-3 belongs to the ORF category, with a function that is uncertain. The CDR3 is made up of 16 amino acids. The V gene end was trimmed by 5 bases and the J gene end by 4 bases; junction bases not matched to a gene: 7. The CDR3 nucleotides read TGTGCCAGAAGTTATAGACTAGCGGGAGGCGCAGATACGCAGTATTTT. Its translation is CARSYRLAGGADTQYF.

The chain couples TRBV7-9 to TRBJ2-1; D remains unclear. This CDR3 has 14 residues. V was pared by 1 base and J by 2 bases, with 6 bases between. Germline V gives CDR1 SEHNR, CDR2 FQNEAQ (reference sequence). In nucleotides, the CDR3 is TGTGCCAGCAGCTTAGTAATAACCTACAATGAGCAGTTCTTC. Protein: CASSLVITYNEQFF.

The chain links TRBV7-6 to TRBJ1-3, with D unclear. The CDR3 length is 14 residues. V was trimmed by 1 base and J by 3 bases, leaving 7 bases between them. Germline lookup yields CDR1 SGHVS and CDR2 FNYEAQ. CDR3 region: CASSLEGGGNTIYF. In DNA form, the CDR3 reads TGTGCCAGCAGCTTAGAGGGAGGTGGAAACACCATATATTTT.

This clone was observed once. As DNA, the CDR3 is TGCAGCGTTGATGATTCCGGTGGTAGCGGGAGGGGGTATACGCAGTATTTT. It is translated as CSVDDSGGSGRGYTQYF. The chain links TRBV29-1 to TRBJ2-3; 11 nucleotides align to TRBD2. After removal of 3 bases from V and 7 bases from J, the junction contained 15 bases not matched to a gene. The CDR3 contains 17 residues. The germline V gene has CDR1 SQVTM and CDR2 ANQGSEA.

The genes are TRBV10-3 and TRBJ1-2; D uncertain. V was pared by 6 bases and J by 7 bases, with 12 bases between. Germline loops: CDR1 ENHRY, CDR2 SYGVKD. The CDR3 consists of 12 residues. Written as DNA, the CDR3 is TGTGCCATCAGGAGGGAGACGGCTGGCTACACCTTC. It is translated as CAIRRETAGYTF.

V and J are TRBV7-2 and TRBJ1-2, with a tentative D call TRBD1 (6 bases). Per the germline V gene, CDR1 is SGHTA and CDR2 is FQGNSA. The CDR3 is 16 amino acids. The V and J ends lost 5 bases and 4 bases respectively, with 20 bases between them. Written as DNA, the CDR3 is TGTGCCAGCAGCCCTTTCGCAGGGGTCCGAGGCTATGGCTACACCTTC. Its protein product is CASSPFAGVRGYGYTF.

This clone was observed a few times. The chain is built from TRBV9 and TRBJ2-3; D is possibly TRBD2 (5 bases). The germline V gene has CDR1 SGDLS and CDR2 YYNGEE. The CDR3 spans 14 residues. Deletions cut 4 bases from V and 0 bases from J, with 9 bases between. The CDR3 spells CASSFSVSTDTQYF. For the CDR3, the DNA is TGTGCCAGCAGCTTTAGCGTGAGCACAGATACGCAGTATTTT.

A remark on this clone: Its ends do not fully match the called genes, so a read error is possible. This chain connects TRBV19 to TRBJ2-1; 11 bases line up with TRBD2. The germline V gene has CDR1 LNHDA and CDR2 SQIVND (reference sequence). The CDR3 is made up of 14 amino acids. The CDR3: CASNIAGGPGEQFF. CDR3 DNA: TGTGCCAGTAATATAGCGGGAGGGCCCGGTGAGCAGTTCTTC.

The chain couples TRBV27 to TRBJ2-1, with 9 nucleotides matching TRBD2. The V segment lost 2 bases and the J segment 7 bases; nucleotides outside the gene matches: 6. The germline gives CDR1 MNHEY, CDR2 SMNVEV (reference sequence). The CDR3 contains 15 residues. The CDR3 sequence: CASSLAGGPGNEQFF. CDR3 sequence (DNA): TGTGCCAGCAGTTTAGCGGGAGGGCCGGGTAATGAGCAGTTCTTC.